This note documents a single T cell receptor (beta chain) sequence. This entry is derived from a study of blood T cell repertoires in COVID-19. Study-level information: There were acute and convalescent COVID-19 samples, and they came from the United States, Italy and Spain. Sources were T cells, B-cell-depleted T cells, or PBMCs; the material itself was cDNA or gDNA.

As handled by the study authors: Scientists estimated how many nucleated cells there were by amplifying reference gene primers. Clones were read by immunoSEQ multiplex PCR, and TCRdb kept only the in-frame ones, dropping some. The D gene and trimming were derived from the DNA, and the V and J assignments and clone size from that table. This sample carries around 230,000 clones, 83% of them seen once, and the ten largest clones take 2% to 3%. The germline V gene encodes CDR1 SGHTS and CDR2 YDEGEE. The ends were cut back, 0 bases at V and 2 bases at J, with 12 bases in the middle. The length of the CDR3 is 16 residues.

The chain recombines TRBV5-8 with TRBJ1-5; D is unresolved. The source of this sequence is a woman aged 40 to 49 with active or convalescent COVID-19. The sample taken for sequencing was peripheral blood. In DNA, the CDR3 is TGTGCCAGCAGCTTGGGGGTAGGAGGAGGCAATCAGCCCCAGCATTTT. Its translation is CASSLGVGGGNQPQHF.